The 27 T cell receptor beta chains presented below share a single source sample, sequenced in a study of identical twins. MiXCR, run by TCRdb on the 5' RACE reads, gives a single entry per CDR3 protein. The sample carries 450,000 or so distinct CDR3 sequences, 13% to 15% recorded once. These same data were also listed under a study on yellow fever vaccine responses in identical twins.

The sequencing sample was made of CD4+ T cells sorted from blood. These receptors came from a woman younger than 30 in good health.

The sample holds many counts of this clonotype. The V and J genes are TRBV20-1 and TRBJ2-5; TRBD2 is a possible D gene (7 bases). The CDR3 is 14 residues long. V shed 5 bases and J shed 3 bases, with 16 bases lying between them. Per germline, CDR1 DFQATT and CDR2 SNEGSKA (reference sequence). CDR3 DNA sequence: TGCAGTGCTCACTCCGCGGGGGCCGAAGAGACCCAGTACTTC. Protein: CSAHSAGAEETQYF.

The CDR3 reads CASSPSTASDTQYF. The DNA for the CDR3 is TGTGCCAGCTCACCATCGACAGCTTCAGATACGCAGTATTTT. V is TRBV18 and J is TRBJ2-3; D is perhaps TRBD1 (5 bases). This CDR3 contains 14 residues. V lost 2 bases and J 4 bases, leaving 10 bases between the germline ends. Germline V gene sequence: CDR1 KGHSH, CDR2 LQKENI.

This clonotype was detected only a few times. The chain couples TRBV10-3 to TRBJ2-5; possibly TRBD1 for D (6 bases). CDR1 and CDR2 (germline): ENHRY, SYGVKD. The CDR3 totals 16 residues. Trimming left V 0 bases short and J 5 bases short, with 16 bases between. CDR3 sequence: CAISESAQGLGETQYF. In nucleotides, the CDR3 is TGTGCCATCAGTGAGTCCGCACAGGGTTTGGGGGAGACCCAGTACTTC.

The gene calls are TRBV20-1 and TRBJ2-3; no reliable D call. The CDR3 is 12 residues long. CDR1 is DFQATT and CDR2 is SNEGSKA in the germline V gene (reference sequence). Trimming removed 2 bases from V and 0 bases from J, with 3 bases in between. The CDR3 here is CSARISTDTQYF. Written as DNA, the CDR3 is TGCAGTGCTAGAATAAGCACAGATACGCAGTATTTT.

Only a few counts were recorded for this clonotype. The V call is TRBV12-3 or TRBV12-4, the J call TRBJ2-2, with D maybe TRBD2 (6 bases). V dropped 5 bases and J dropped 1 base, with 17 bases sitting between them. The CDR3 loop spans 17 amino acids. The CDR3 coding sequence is TGTGCCAGCAGTCGTCGTAGAGGGAGGCTGAACACCGGGGAGCTGTTTTTT. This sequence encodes CASSRRRGRLNTGELFF.

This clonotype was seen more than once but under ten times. CDR3: CATSAPWAGETQYF. The CDR3 DNA sequence: TGTGCCACCAGCGCACCGTGGGCCGGGGAGACCCAGTACTTC. The chain couples TRBV15 to TRBJ2-5, with no clear D. Germline CDR1 is LNHNV and CDR2 is YYDKDF (reference sequence). The V gene lost 5 bases and the J gene lost 5 bases, with 15 bases spanning the gap. The CDR3 is 14 amino acids. Filled out from reference TRBV15 and TRBJ2-5, the complete variable domain reads DAMVIQNPRYQVTQFGKPVTLSCSQTLNHNVMYWYQQKSSQAPKLLFHYYDKDFNNEADTPDNFQSRRPNTSFCFLDIRSPGLGDTAMYLCATSAPWAGETQYFGPGTRLLVL.

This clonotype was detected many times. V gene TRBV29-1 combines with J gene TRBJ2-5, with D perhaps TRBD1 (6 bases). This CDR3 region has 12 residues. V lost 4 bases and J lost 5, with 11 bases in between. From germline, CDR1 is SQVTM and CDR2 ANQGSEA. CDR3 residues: CSVGGRGETQYF. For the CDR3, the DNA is TGCAGCGTTGGTGGAAGGGGGGAGACCCAGTACTTC.

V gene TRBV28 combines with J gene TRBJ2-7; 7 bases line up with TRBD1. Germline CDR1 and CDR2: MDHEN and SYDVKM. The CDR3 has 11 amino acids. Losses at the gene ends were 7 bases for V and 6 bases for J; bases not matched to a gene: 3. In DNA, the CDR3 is TGTGCCAGCAATAACAGGGGCGAGCAGTACTTC. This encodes CASNNRGEQYF.

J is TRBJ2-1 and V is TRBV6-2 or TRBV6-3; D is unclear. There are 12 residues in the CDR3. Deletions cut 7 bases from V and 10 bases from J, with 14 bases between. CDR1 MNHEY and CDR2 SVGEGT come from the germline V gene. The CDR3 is CASTRPSEEQFF. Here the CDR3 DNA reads TGTGCCAGCACCCGCCCGTCGGAGGAGCAGTTCTTC.

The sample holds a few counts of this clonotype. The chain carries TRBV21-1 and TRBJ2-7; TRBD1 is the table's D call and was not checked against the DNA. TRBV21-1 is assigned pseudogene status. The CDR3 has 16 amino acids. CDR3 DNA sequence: TGTGCCAGCAGCTATTATCGGGACAGGACAGCCTACGAGCAGTACTTC. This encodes CASSYYRDRTAYEQYF.

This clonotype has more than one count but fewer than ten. The CDR3 sequence is CSAREGISYGYTF. The CDR3 region has the DNA TGCAGTGCTAGAGAGGGAATCAGCTATGGCTACACCTTC. V is TRBV20-1 and J is TRBJ1-2, with D unclear. The germline V gene encodes CDR1 DFQATT and CDR2 SNEGSKA (reference sequence). CDR3 size: 13 residues. Trimming removed 0 bases at V and 4 bases at J, with 9 bases between.

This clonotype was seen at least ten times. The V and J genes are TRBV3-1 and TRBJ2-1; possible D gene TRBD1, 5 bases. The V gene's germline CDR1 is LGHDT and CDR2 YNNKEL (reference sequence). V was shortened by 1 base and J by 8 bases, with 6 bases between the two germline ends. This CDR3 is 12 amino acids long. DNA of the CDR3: TGTGCCAGCAGCCAAGGGGGCTATGAGCAGTTCTTC. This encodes CASSQGGYEQFF.

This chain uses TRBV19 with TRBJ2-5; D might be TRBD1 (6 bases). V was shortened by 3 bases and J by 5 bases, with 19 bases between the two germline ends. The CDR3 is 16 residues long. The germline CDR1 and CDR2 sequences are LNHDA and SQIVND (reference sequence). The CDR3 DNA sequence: TGTGCCAGTAGTATTACTTTCGTCGGACAGTTGGAGACCCAGTACTTC. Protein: CASSITFVGQLETQYF.

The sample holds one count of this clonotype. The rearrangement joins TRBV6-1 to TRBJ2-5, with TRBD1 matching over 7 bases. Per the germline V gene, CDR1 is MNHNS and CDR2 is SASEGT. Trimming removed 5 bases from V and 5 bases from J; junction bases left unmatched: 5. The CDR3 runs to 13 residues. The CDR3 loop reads CASSNTGVETQYF. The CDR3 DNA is TGTGCCAGCAGTAATACAGGGGTTGAGACCCAGTACTTC.

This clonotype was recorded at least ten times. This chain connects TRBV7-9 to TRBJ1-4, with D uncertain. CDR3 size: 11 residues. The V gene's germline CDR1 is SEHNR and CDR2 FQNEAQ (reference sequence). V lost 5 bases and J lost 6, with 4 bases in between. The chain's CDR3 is CASSTYEKLFF. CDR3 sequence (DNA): TGTGCCAGCAGCACCTATGAAAAACTGTTTTTT.

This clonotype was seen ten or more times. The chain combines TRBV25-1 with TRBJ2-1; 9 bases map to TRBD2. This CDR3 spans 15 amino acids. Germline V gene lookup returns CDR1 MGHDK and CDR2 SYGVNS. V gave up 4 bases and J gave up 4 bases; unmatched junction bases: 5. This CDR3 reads CASSGGTSSYNEQFF. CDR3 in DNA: TGTGCCAGCAGTGGAGGGACTAGCAGTTACAATGAGCAGTTCTTC. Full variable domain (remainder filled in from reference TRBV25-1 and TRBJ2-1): EADIYQTPRYLVIGTGKKITLECSQTMGHDKMYWYQQDPGMELHLIHYSYGVNSTEKGDLSSESTVSRIRTEHFPLTLESARPSHTSQYLCASSGGTSSYNEQFFGPGTRLTVL.

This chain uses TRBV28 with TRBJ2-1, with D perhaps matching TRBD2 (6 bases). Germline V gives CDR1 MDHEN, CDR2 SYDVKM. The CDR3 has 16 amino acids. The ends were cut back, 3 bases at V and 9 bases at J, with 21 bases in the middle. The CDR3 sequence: CASSLGETRTHGEQFF. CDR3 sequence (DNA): TGTGCCAGCAGTTTGGGGGAGACTAGGACCCACGGTGAGCAGTTCTTC.

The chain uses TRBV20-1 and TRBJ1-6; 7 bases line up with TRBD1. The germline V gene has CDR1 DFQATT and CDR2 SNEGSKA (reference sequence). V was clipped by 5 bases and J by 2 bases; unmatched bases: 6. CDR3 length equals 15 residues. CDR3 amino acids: CSAFYRGTYNSPLHF. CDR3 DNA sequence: TGCAGTGCTTTTTACAGGGGAACCTATAATTCACCCCTCCACTTT.

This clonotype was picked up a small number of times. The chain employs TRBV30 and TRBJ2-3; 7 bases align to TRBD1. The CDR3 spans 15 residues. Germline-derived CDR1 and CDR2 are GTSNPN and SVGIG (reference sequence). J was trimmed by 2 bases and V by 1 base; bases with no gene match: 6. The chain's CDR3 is CAWSGGRGNTDTQYF. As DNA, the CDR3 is TGTGCCTGGAGTGGTGGCAGGGGGAACACAGATACGCAGTATTTT.

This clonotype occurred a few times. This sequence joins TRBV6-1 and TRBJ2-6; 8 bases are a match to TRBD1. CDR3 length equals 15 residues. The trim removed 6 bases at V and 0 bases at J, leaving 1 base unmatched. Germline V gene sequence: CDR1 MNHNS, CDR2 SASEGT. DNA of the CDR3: TGTGCCAGCAGCGGACAGGGCTCTGGGGCCAACGTCCTGACTTTC. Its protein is CASSGQGSGANVLTF.

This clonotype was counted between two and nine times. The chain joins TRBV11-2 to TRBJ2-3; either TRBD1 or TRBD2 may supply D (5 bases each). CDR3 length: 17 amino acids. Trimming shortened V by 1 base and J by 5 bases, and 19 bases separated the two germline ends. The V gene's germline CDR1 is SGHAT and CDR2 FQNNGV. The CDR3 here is CASSLVAAVKRGDTQYF. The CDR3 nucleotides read TGTGCCAGCAGCTTAGTCGCAGCGGTTAAGAGGGGAGATACGCAGTATTTT.

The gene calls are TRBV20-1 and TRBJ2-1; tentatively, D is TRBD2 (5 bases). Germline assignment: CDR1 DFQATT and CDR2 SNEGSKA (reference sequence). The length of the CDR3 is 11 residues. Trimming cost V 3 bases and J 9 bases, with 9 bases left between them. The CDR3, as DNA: TGCAGTGCTAGGGGAGATGTTGAGCAGTTCTTC. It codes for CSARGDVEQFF.

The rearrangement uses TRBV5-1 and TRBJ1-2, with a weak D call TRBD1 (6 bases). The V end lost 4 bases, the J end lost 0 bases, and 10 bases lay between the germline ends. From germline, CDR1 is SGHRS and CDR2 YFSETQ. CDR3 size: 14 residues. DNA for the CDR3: TGCGCCAGCAGCCGGACAGAGACTAACTATGGCTACACCTTC. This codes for CASSRTETNYGYTF.

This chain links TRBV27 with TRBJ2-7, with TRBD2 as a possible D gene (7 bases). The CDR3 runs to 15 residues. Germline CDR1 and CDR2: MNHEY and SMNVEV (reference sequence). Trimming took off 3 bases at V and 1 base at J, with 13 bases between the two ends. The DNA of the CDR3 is TGTGCCAGCAGTTTGGGCGGGGGCCTTTCCTACGAGCAGTACTTC. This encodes CASSLGGGLSYEQYF.

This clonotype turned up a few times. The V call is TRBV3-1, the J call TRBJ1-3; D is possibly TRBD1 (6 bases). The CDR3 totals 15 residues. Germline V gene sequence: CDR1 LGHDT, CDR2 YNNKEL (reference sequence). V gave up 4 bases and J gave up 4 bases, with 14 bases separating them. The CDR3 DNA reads TGTGCCAGCAGCCCCGCCGGCGGGGGCGGAAACACCATATATTTT. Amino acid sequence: CASSPAGGGGNTIYF.

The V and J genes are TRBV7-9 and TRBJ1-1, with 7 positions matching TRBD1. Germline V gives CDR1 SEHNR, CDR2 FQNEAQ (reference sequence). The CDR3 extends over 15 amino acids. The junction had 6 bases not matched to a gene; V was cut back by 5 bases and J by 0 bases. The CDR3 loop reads CASSLQGVLNTEAFF. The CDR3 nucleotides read TGTGCCAGCAGCCTTCAGGGGGTGCTGAACACTGAAGCTTTCTTT.

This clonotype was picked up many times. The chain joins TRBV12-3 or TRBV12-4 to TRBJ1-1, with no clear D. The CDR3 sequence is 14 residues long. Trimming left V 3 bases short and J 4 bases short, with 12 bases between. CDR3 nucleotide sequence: TGTGCCAGCAGTTTCGGGGATAGAGGCACTGAAGCTTTCTTT. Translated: CASSFGDRGTEAFF.